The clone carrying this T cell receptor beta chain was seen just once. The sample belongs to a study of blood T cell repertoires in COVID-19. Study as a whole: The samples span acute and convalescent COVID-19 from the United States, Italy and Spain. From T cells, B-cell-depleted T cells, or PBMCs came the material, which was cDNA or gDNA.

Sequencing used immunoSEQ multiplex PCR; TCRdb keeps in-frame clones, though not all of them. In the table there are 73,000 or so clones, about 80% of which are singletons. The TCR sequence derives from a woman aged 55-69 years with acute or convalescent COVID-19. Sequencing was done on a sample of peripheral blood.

CDR3 in DNA: TGTGCCAGCAGCTTAAGCTCTTCATATGGCTACACCTTC. Amino acids: CASSLSSSYGYTF. The chain employs TRBV7-9 and TRBJ1-2, with D unresolved. Germline V gives CDR1 SEHNR, CDR2 FQNEAQ (reference sequence). V was shortened by 2 bases and J by 5 bases, with 9 bases between the two germline ends. This CDR3 region has 13 residues.